The 16 T cell receptor beta chains reported below all come from one sample, sequenced in a study of blood T cell repertoires in COVID-19. Sequenced by immunoSEQ multiplex PCR; TCRdb stores in-frame clones only, minus some. The data hold about 180,000 clones, with just over 85% observed a single time. The source material was PBMCs or T cells enriched from blood (not recorded which). These receptors all come from a young woman who had recovered from COVID-19.

The chain is built from TRBV3-1 (or the pseudogene TRBV3-2) and TRBJ1-3, with 7 bases matching TRBD1. The CDR3 has 14 residues. The V and J ends lost 4 bases and 1 base, in that order; junction bases with no gene match: 1. CDR1 is LGHDT, CDR2 YNNKEL, per germline (reference sequence). The CDR3 DNA is TGTGCCAGCAGCCCGGACAGGTCTGGAAACACCATATATTTT. Amino acids: CASSPDRSGNTIYF.

V and J are TRBV28 and TRBJ1-2; no clear D gene. The CDR3 contains 14 residues. V was pared by 3 bases and J by 7 bases, with 15 bases between. Germline-derived CDR1 and CDR2 are MDHEN and SYDVKM. The chain's CDR3 is CASSFSRPDGGYTF. In DNA form, the CDR3 reads TGTGCCAGCAGTTTTTCCAGGCCGGATGGTGGCTACACCTTC.

The V call is TRBV4-1, the J call TRBJ2-7; possibly TRBD2 for D (5 bases). CDR1 is MGHRA, CDR2 YSYEKL, per germline. The CDR3 has 14 amino acids. Trimming shortened V by 1 base and J by 0 bases, and 7 bases separated the two germline ends. The CDR3 nucleotides read TGCGCCAGCAGCCAAGTGGCGGGCTCCTACGAGCAGTACTTC. Encoded protein: CASSQVAGSYEQYF.

The chain joins TRBV5-1 to TRBJ2-7; 8 positions match TRBD1. Trimming at V came to 4 bases and at J to 2 bases, leaving 5 bases not matched to a gene. CDR3 length: 14 amino acids. From germline, CDR1 is SGHRS and CDR2 YFSETQ. CDR3 protein: CASSRTGITYEQYF. The CDR3 DNA sequence: TGCGCCAGCAGCCGGACAGGGATTACCTACGAGCAGTACTTC.

The gene calls are TRBV9 and TRBJ2-3; D unresolved. CDR3 size: 14 residues. Germline CDR1 is SGDLS and CDR2 is YYNGEE. V was clipped by 3 bases and J by 3 bases, with 11 bases between them. The CDR3 protein is CASSATVRTDTQYF. The CDR3 DNA reads as TGTGCCAGCAGCGCGACCGTCAGGACAGATACGCAGTATTTT.

Written as DNA, the CDR3 is TGCGCCAGCAGCCAAGTTGAGGGACAGGGGACGGAGCAGTTCTTC. It translates to CASSQVEGQGTEQFF. The genes are TRBV4-1 and TRBJ2-1; 10 bases align to TRBD1. The CDR3 extends over 15 amino acids. With 1 base clipped from V and 10 bases from J, the junction kept 7 bases outside the gene matches. The germline CDR1 and CDR2 sequences are MGHRA and YSYEKL.

This chain uses TRBV19 with TRBJ2-4, with 10 bases lining up with TRBD2. The CDR3 loop spans 16 amino acids. Losses at the gene ends were 4 bases for V and 3 bases for J; bases not matched to a gene: 6. Germline CDR1 reads LNHDA; CDR2 reads SQIVND (reference sequence). CDR3 sequence reads: CASSTGTSVSKNIQYF. The CDR3, as DNA: TGTGCCAGTAGTACCGGGACTAGCGTCAGCAAAAACATTCAGTACTTC.

This clone was observed a few times. The gene calls are TRBV11-3 and TRBJ2-1; 9 bases align to TRBD2. Germline V gives CDR1 SGHNT, CDR2 YENEEA. J gave up 10 bases and V 1 base, and 11 bases lay outside the gene matches. The CDR3 has 16 amino acids. For the CDR3, the DNA is TGTGCCAGCAGCTTAGGGGGGACTAGCCGCAGGACAGAGCAGTTCTTC. It specifies CASSLGGTSRRTEQFF.

CDR3 sequence: CASSQDRVSYTF. In nucleotides, the CDR3 is TGTGCCAGCAGCCAAGATCGGGTCTCGTACACCTTC. The chain combines TRBV14 with TRBJ1-2; D unclear. CDR1 and CDR2 from the germline V gene are SGHDN and FVKESK. V was pared by 0 bases and J by 11 bases, with 10 bases between. CDR3 length: 12 amino acids.

The rearrangement uses TRBV27 and TRBJ2-7; 9 nucleotides agree with TRBD1. CDR1 and CDR2 from the germline V gene are MNHEY and SMNVEV (reference sequence). The V and J ends lost 3 bases and 2 bases, in that order; junction bases with no gene match: 5. CDR3 length equals 15 residues. The CDR3 nucleotides read TGTGCCAGCAGTTTTAGGGGACAGGGTCCCTACGAGCAGTACTTC. Translating gives CASSFRGQGPYEQYF.

V is TRBV11-3 and J is TRBJ2-5; 8 nucleotides agree with TRBD1. The CDR3 has 15 residues. From germline, CDR1 is SGHNT and CDR2 YENEEA. Trimming cost V 5 bases and J 2 bases; bases outside gene matches: 7. The CDR3 spells CASSRTTGGQETQYF. CDR3 DNA: TGTGCCAGCAGCCGAACCACAGGGGGTCAAGAGACCCAGTACTTC.

The V call is TRBV4-3, the J call TRBJ1-4; 9 bases map to TRBD1. Trimming removed 3 bases from V and 6 bases from J; junction bases left unmatched: 11. Germline-derived CDR1 and CDR2 are LGHNA and YSLEER. The CDR3 runs 17 residues. The DNA for the CDR3 is TGCGCCAGCAGCCAGAATCCCCCGGGACAGGGCTATGAAAAACTGTTTTTT. It codes for CASSQNPPGQGYEKLFF.

The rearrangement uses TRBV4-3 and TRBJ2-3, with 8 bases aligning to TRBD2. The germline V gene encodes CDR1 LGHNA and CDR2 YSLEER. This CDR3 contains 17 residues. Trimming took 3 bases from V and 6 from J; bases not matched to a gene: 14. The CDR3 loop is CASSHRLVVVAGDTQYF. The CDR3 DNA follows: TGCGCCAGCAGCCACCGCCTCGTTGTAGTAGCGGGGGATACGCAGTATTTT.

The chain employs TRBV6-5 and TRBJ2-1, with D perhaps matching TRBD2 (6 bases). Trimming removed 6 bases at V and 3 bases at J, with 15 bases between. Germline V gene data show CDR1 as MNHEY and CDR2 as SVGAGI. The CDR3 extends over 15 amino acids. The DNA for the CDR3 is TGTGCCAGCAGGCCGGGACTGATCAACTACAATGAGCAGTTCTTC. It is translated as CASRPGLINYNEQFF.

The gene calls are TRBV19 and TRBJ1-2; 7 nucleotides match TRBD1. Germline V gene sequence: CDR1 LNHDA, CDR2 SQIVND (reference sequence). V shed 4 bases and J 8 bases; nucleotides not matched to a gene: 10. The CDR3 runs to 14 residues. The CDR3 spells CASSNRQGGFGYTF. The CDR3 nucleotides are TGTGCCAGTAGTAATCGACAGGGAGGCTTCGGCTACACCTTC.

The chain uses TRBV7-2 and TRBJ2-7, with D unclear. The CDR3 is made up of 13 amino acids. Germline values: CDR1 SGHTA, CDR2 FQGNSA. V lost 5 bases, J lost 3 bases, and 11 bases lay in between. The CDR3 protein is CASSESVVYEQYF. CDR3 DNA: TGTGCCAGCAGCGAGTCGGTGGTCTACGAGCAGTACTTC.